The next 21 T cell receptor beta chains were all read from a single sample in a study of human T cells and chemical hapten exposure. TCRdb recomputed calls from the RACE reads with MiXCR, one row per CDR3 protein. The sample holds roughly 69,000 distinct CDR3 sequences, about 9.4% seen once. Time point denoted: patch test 2, 6 weeks after DPC sensitization. The sample's treatment: therapeutic diphenylcyclopropenone sensitization with weekly scalp DPC. The input for sequencing was whole blood, taken in connection with sensitization to the hapten diphenylcyclopropenone (DPC). These receptors all come from a woman aged 45-59 years with alopecia areata. Some clones in this sample may be carry-over from other donors' samples.

This clonotype was seen a handful of times. V is TRBV30 and J is TRBJ1-1; no definite D call. Germline-derived CDR1 and CDR2 are GTSNPN and SVGIG (reference sequence). The CDR3 is made up of 12 amino acids. V dropped 0 bases and J dropped 3 bases, with 5 bases sitting between them. The CDR3 spells CAWSVPDTEAFF. CDR3 bases: TGTGCCTGGAGTGTACCGGACACTGAAGCTTTCTTT.

The J gene is TRBJ2-7, the V gene TRBV10-3; 9 bases agree with TRBD2. V was pared by 5 bases and J by 1 base, with 6 bases of the junction left unmatched. Germline V gene data show CDR1 as ENHRY and CDR2 as SYGVKD. The CDR3 extends over 15 amino acids. CDR3 sequence: CAISSSGTGSYEQYF. The CDR3 DNA reads TGTGCCATCAGTTCTAGCGGGACCGGATCCTACGAGCAGTACTTC.

This clonotype was seen at least ten times. This chain joins TRBV24-1 and TRBJ1-2, with D possibly being TRBD1 (6 bases). V lost 5 bases and J lost 7, with 13 bases in between. The CDR3 runs to 13 residues. The V gene's germline CDR1 is KGHDR and CDR2 SFDVKD. This CDR3 reads CATSGLTGSGYTF. As DNA, the CDR3 is TGTGCCACCAGTGGCTTGACAGGAAGTGGCTACACCTTC.

The rearrangement joins TRBV19 to TRBJ2-2; D ambiguous. The length of the CDR3 is 14 residues. CDR1 and CDR2 from the germline V gene are LNHDA and SQIVND (reference sequence). V was trimmed by 3 bases and J by 4 bases, leaving 9 bases between them. The CDR3 loop is CASSIGQVTGELFF. CDR3 bases: TGTGCCAGTAGTATCGGTCAAGTCACCGGGGAGCTGTTTTTT.

This clonotype showed up just a few times. The CDR3 sequence: CASSKAADTQYF. CDR3 nucleotides: TGTGCCAGCAGTAAAGCGGCAGATACGCAGTATTTT. The V call is TRBV12-3 or TRBV12-4, the J call TRBJ2-3; a weak D match, TRBD2 (5 bases). V shed 5 bases and J shed 4 bases, with 7 bases lying between them. CDR3 length: 12 amino acids.

The chain carries TRBV29-1 and TRBJ1-1; TRBD1 matches 8 bases. Trimming took 5 bases from V and 7 from J; bases not matched to a gene: 3. The CDR3 has 11 amino acids. Germline assignment: CDR1 SQVTM and CDR2 ANQGSEA. This chain's CDR3 is CSVPTGDEAFF. Here the CDR3 DNA reads TGCAGCGTTCCGACAGGGGATGAAGCTTTCTTT.

In regard to this clonotype: A much larger clone lies one base from this, so it may be a read error. The chain carries TRBV18 and TRBJ2-1; no reliable D call. CDR3 length: 15 amino acids. Trimming left V 4 bases short and J 6 bases short, with 16 bases between. Germline lookup yields CDR1 KGHSH and CDR2 LQKENI. The CDR3 is CASSHSQSDRNEQFF. CDR3 coding DNA: TGTGCCAGCTCACACTCACAGTCCGACCGCAATGAGCAGTTCTTC.

This clonotype was seen many times. The chain has TRBV27 and TRBJ2-7; D is possibly TRBD1 (5 bases). Per the germline V gene, CDR1 is MNHEY and CDR2 is SMNVEV (reference sequence). The ends were cut back, 9 bases at V and 4 bases at J, with 16 bases in the middle. CDR3 size: 13 residues. CDR3 sequence reads: CASSPDTLYEQYF. The DNA for the CDR3 is TGTGCCAGTTCCCCGGACACCCTTTACGAGCAGTACTTC.

The chain is built from TRBV2 and TRBJ2-1, with 12 bases that match TRBD2. Germline V gene data show CDR1 as SNHLY and CDR2 as FYNNEI. This CDR3 contains 15 residues. Trimming cost V 6 bases and J 7 bases; bases outside gene matches: 7. CDR3 nucleotide sequence: TGTGCCAGCAGGGAACTAGCGGGAGGAAGAAATGAGCAGTTCTTC. Protein product: CASRELAGGRNEQFF.

This chain links TRBV12-3 or TRBV12-4 with TRBJ2-3; 9 nucleotides line up with TRBD1. V lost 2 bases and J lost 3; bases outside the gene matches: 12. This CDR3 comprises 18 residues. CDR3 sequence: CASSLRGGGTGQTDTQYF. DNA for the CDR3: TGTGCCAGCAGTTTACGAGGGGGGGGGACAGGGCAGACAGATACGCAGTATTTT.

The chain employs TRBV29-1 and TRBJ2-1; 13 bases align to TRBD2. The CDR3 is made up of 11 amino acids. The germline gives CDR1 SQVTM, CDR2 ANQGSEA. After removal of 6 bases from V and 10 bases from J, the junction contained 0 bases not matched to a gene. Written as DNA, the CDR3 is TGCAGCGTGGGACTAGCGGGAGAGCAGTTCTTC. It codes for CSVGLAGEQFF.

This clonotype was detected a few times. V is TRBV7-3 and J is TRBJ2-5; D is uncertain. The V end lost 2 bases, the J end lost 2 bases, and 12 bases lay between the germline ends. The CDR3 covers 15 residues. The germline V gene encodes CDR1 SGHTA and CDR2 FQGTGA. The CDR3 is CASSLPGVGQETQYF. The CDR3 DNA follows: TGTGCCAGCAGCTTACCGGGCGTCGGGCAAGAGACCCAGTACTTC.

This clonotype showed up many times. The genes are TRBV7-9 and TRBJ2-1; a possible D gene is TRBD2 (6 bases). Germline V gene data show CDR1 as SEHNR and CDR2 as FQNEAQ (reference sequence). Trimming removed 5 bases from V and 4 bases from J, with 15 bases in between. The CDR3 runs to 15 residues. CDR3 in amino acids: CASSPQWGGYNEQFF. CDR3 nucleotides: TGTGCCAGCAGCCCCCAATGGGGAGGTTACAATGAGCAGTTCTTC.

The chain employs TRBV6-5 and TRBJ1-6, with 8 positions matching TRBD1. Germline values: CDR1 MNHEY, CDR2 SVGAGI. This CDR3 has 13 residues. The J segment lost 9 bases and the V segment lost 6 bases, leaving 4 bases of the junction unmatched. The CDR3 sequence is CASRDREGSPLHF. Written as DNA, the CDR3 is TGTGCCAGCAGGGACAGGGAGGGTTCACCCCTCCACTTT.

A note on this clonotype: A read error may explain this, as a much larger clone is one base away. The V call is TRBV19, the J call TRBJ1-5; 7 bases are a match to TRBD1. The CDR3 consists of 18 residues. CDR1 is LNHDA, CDR2 SQIVND, per germline (reference sequence). V lost 4 bases to trimming and J lost 4 bases; unmatched junction nucleotides: 16. CDR3 amino acids: CASSTTGTVVGRNQPQHF. The CDR3, as DNA: TGTGCCAGTAGTACAACCGGGACAGTGGTAGGGCGGAATCAGCCCCAGCATTTT.

This clonotype was counted ten times or more. The V and J genes are TRBV2 and TRBJ2-1; TRBD2 agrees at 8 bases. The V and J ends lost 6 bases and 9 bases, in that order; junction bases with no gene match: 10. The CDR3 totals 14 residues. Germline V lookup: CDR1 SNHLY, CDR2 FYNNEI. In DNA, the CDR3 is TGTGCCAGCAGCCCCACTAGCGGAGGCAGTGAGCAGTTCTTC. As protein: CASSPTSGGSEQFF.

This clonotype was seen many times. The chain couples TRBV15 to TRBJ1-5, with a weak D call TRBD1 (6 bases). The CDR3 covers 19 residues. Germline values: CDR1 LNHNV, CDR2 YYDKDF (reference sequence). Trimming cost V 0 bases and J 2 bases, with 20 bases left between them. The CDR3 reads CATSRDLRGRGSGNQPQHF. CDR3 sequence (DNA): TGTGCCACCAGCAGAGATCTAAGAGGCAGGGGATCCGGCAATCAGCCCCAGCATTTT. The whole variable domain, remainder taken from reference TRBV15 and TRBJ1-5, is DAMVIQNPRYQVTQFGKPVTLSCSQTLNHNVMYWYQQKSSQAPKLLFHYYDKDFNNEADTPDNFQSRRPNTSFCFLDIRSPGLGDTAMYLCATSRDLRGRGSGNQPQHFGDGTRLSIL.

This clonotype occurred a few times. J is TRBJ2-5 and V is TRBV5-1; D is unresolved. CDR1 is SGHRS, CDR2 YFSETQ, per germline. V dropped 1 base and J dropped 5 bases, with 12 bases sitting between them. The CDR3 consists of 14 residues. The chain's CDR3 is CASSLTAMGETQYF. As DNA, the CDR3 is TGCGCCAGCAGCTTGACAGCGATGGGGGAGACCCAGTACTTC. The whole variable domain, remainder taken from reference TRBV5-1 and TRBJ2-5, is KAGVTQTPRYLIKTRGQQVTLSCSPISGHRSVSWYQQTPGQGLQFLFEYFSETQRNKGNFPGRFSGRQFSNSRSEMNVSTLELGDSALYLCASSLTAMGETQYFGPGTRLLVL.

This clonotype was seen a handful of times. The chain couples TRBV2 to TRBJ1-4; possibly TRBD1 for D (5 bases). The V end lost 6 bases, the J end lost 12 bases, and 14 bases lay between the germline ends. The CDR3 has 12 amino acids. Looked up from germline, CDR1 is SNHLY and CDR2 is FYNNEI. The DNA of the CDR3 is TGTGCCAGCAGGGGAGGGACCCTGGAACTGTTTTTT. Translated, it gives CASRGGTLELFF.

At least ten counts were recorded for this clonotype. This chain joins TRBV12-3 or TRBV12-4 and TRBJ2-3, with 8 bases that match TRBD2. The CDR3 loop spans 14 amino acids. The V and J ends lost 5 bases and 7 bases, in that order; junction bases with no gene match: 8. CDR3 region: CASSQGLGRNTQYF. CDR3 nucleotide sequence: TGTGCCAGCAGTCAGGGACTAGGTCGAAATACGCAGTATTTT.

In its sample, this clonotype was seen many times. This chain connects TRBV7-9 to TRBJ2-4; maybe TRBD1 (5 bases). The CDR3 sequence is 18 residues long. The germline V gene has CDR1 SEHNR and CDR2 FQNEAQ (reference sequence). Trimming removed 5 bases from V and 0 bases from J, with 20 bases in between. The CDR3 reads CASSLSQSGLLAKNIQYF. In DNA, the CDR3 is TGTGCCAGCAGCCTTAGTCAATCAGGGCTTCTAGCCAAAAACATTCAGTACTTC.